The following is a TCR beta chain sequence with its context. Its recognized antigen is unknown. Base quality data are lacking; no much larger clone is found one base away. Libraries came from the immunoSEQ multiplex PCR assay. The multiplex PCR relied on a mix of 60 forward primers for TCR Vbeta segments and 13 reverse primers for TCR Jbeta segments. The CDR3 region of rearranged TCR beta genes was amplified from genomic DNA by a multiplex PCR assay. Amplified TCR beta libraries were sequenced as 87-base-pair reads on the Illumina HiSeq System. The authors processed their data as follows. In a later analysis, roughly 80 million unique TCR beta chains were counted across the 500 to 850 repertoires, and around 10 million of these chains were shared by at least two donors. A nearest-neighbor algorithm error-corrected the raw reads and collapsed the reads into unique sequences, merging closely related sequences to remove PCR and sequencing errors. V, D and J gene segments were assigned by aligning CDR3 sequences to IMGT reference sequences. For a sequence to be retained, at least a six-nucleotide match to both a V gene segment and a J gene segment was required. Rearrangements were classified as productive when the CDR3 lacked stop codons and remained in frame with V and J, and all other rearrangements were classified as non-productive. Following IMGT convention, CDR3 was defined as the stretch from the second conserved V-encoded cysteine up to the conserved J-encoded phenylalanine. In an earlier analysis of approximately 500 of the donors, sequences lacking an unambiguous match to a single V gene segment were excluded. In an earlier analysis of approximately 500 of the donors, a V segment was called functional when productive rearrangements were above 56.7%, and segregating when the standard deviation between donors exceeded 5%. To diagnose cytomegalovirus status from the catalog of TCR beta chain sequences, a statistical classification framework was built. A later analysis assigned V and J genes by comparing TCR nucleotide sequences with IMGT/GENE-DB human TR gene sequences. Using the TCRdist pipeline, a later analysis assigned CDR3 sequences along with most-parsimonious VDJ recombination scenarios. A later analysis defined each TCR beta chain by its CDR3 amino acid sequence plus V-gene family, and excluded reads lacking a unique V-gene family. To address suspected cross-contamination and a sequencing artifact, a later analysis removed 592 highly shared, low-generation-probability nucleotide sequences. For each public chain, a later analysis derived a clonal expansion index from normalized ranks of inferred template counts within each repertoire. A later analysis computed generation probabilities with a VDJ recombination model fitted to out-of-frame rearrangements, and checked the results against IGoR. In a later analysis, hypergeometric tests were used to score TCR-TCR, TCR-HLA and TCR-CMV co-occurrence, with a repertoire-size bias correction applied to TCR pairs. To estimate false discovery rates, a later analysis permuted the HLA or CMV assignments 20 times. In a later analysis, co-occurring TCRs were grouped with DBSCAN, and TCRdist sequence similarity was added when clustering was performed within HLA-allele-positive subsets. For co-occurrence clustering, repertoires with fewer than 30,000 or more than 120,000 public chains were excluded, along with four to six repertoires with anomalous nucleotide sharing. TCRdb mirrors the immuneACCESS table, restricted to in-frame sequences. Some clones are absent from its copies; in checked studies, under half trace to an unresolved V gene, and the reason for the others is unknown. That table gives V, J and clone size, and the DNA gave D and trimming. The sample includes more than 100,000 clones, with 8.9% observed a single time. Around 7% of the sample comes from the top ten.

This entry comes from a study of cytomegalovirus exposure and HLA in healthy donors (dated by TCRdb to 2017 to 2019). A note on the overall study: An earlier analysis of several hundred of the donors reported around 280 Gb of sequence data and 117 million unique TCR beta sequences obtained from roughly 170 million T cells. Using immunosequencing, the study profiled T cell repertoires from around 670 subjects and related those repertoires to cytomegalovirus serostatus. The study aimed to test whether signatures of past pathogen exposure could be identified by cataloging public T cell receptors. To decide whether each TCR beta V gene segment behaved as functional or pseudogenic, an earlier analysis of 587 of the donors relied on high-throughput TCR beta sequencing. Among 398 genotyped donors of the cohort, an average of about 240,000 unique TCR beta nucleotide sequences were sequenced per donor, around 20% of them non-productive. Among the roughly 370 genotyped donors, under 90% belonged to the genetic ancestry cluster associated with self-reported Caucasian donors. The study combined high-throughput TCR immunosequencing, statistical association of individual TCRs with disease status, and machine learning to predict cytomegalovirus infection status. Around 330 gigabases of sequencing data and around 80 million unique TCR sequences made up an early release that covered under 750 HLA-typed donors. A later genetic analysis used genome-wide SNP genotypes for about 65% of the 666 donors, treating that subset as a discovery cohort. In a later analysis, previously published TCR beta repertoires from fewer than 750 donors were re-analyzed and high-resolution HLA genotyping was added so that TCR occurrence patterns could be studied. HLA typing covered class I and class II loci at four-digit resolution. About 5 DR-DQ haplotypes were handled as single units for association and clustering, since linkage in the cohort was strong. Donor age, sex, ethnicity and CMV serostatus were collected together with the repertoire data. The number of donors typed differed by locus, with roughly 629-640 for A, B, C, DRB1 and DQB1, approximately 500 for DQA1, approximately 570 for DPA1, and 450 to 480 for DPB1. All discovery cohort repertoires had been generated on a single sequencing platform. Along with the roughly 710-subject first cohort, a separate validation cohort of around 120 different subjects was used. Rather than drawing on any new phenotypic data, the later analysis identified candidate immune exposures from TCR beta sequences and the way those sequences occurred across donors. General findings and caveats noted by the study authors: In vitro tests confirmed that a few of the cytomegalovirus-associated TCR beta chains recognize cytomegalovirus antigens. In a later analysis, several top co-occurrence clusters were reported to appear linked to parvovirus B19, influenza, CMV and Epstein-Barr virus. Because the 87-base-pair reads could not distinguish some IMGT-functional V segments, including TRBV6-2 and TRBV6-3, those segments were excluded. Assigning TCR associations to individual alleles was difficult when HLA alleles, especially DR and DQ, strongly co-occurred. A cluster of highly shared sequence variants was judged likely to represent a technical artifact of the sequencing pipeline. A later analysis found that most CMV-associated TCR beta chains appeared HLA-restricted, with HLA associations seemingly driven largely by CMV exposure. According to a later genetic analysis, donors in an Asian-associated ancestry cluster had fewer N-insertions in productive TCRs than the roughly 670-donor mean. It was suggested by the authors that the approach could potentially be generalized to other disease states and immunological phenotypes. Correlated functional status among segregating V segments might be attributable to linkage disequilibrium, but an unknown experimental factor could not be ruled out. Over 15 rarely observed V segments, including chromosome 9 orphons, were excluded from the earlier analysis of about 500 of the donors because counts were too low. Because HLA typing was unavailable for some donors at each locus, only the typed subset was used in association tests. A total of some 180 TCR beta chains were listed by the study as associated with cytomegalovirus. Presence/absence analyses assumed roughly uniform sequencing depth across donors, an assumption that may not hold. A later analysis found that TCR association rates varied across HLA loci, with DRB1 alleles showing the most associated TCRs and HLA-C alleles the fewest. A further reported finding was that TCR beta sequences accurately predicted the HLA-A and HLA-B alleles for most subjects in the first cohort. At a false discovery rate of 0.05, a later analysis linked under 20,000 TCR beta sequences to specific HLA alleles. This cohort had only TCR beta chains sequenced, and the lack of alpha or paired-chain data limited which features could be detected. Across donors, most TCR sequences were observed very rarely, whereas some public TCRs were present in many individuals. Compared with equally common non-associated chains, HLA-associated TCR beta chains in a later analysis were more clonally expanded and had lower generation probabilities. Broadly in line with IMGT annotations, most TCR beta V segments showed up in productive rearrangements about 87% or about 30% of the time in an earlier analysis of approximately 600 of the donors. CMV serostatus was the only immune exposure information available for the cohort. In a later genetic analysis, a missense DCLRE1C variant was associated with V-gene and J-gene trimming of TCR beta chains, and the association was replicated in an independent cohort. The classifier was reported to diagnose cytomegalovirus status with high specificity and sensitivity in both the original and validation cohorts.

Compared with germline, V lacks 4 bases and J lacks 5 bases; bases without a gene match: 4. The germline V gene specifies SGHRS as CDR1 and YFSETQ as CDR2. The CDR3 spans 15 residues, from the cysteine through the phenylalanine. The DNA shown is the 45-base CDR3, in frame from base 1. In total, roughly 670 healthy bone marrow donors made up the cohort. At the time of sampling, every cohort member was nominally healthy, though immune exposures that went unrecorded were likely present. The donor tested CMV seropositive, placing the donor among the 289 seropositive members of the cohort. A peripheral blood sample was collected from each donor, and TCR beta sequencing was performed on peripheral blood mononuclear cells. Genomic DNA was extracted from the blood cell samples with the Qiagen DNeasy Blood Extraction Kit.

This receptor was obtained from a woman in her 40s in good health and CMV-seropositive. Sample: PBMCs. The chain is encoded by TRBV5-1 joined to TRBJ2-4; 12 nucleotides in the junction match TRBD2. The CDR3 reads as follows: CASSRTSGDQNIQYF. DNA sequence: TGCGCCAGCAGCAGGACTAGCGGGGATCAAAACATTCAGTACTTC.